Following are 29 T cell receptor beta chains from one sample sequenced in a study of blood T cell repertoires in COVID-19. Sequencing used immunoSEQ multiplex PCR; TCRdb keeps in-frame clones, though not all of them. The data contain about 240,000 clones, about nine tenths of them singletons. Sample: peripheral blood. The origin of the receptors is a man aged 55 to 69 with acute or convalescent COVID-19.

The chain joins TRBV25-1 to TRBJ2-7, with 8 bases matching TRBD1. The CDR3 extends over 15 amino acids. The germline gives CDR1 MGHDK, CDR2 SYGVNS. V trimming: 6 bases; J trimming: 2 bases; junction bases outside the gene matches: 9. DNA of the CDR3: TGTGCCAGCAGCGCCCACCGGGACAGGACCTACGAGCAGTACTTC. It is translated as CASSAHRDRTYEQYF.

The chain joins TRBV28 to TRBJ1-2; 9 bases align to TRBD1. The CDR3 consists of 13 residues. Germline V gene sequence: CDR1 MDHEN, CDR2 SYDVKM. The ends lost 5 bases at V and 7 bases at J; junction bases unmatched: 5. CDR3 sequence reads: CASSQRDRAGYTF. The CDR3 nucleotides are TGTGCCAGCAGTCAACGGGACAGGGCTGGCTACACCTTC.

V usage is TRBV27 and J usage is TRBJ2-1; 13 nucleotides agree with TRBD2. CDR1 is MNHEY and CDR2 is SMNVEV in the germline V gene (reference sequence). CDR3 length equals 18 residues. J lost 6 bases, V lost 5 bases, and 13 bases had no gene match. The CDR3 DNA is TGTGCCAGCAGTCTTCGACTAGCGGGAGGTATGGGTTTCAATGAGCAGTTCTTC. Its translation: CASSLRLAGGMGFNEQFF.

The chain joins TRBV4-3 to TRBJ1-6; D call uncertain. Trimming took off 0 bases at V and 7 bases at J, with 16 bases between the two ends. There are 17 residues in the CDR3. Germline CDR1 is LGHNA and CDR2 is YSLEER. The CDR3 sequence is CASSQDRRPDLNSPLHF. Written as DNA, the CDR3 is TGCGCCAGCAGCCAAGACCGGCGCCCCGACTTAAATTCACCCCTCCACTTT.

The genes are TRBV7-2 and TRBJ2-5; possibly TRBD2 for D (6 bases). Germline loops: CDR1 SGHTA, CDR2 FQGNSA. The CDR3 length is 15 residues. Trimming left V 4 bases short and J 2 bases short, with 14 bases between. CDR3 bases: TGTGCCAGCAGCTCCCAGCGGGCGCTTCAAGAGACCCAGTACTTC. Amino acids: CASSSQRALQETQYF.

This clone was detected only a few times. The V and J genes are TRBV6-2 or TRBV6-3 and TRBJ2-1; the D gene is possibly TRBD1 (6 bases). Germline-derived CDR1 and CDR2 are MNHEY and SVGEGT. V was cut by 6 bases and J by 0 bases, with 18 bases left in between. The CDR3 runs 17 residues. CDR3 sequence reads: CASSHMGAGLSYNEQFF. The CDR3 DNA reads TGTGCCAGCAGCCACATGGGGGCGGGTCTCTCCTACAATGAGCAGTTCTTC.

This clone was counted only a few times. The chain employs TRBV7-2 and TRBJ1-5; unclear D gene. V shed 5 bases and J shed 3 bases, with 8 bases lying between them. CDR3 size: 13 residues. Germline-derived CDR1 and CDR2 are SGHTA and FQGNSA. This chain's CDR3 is CASSVQNNQPQHF. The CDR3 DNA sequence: TGTGCCAGCAGCGTTCAGAACAATCAGCCCCAGCATTTT.

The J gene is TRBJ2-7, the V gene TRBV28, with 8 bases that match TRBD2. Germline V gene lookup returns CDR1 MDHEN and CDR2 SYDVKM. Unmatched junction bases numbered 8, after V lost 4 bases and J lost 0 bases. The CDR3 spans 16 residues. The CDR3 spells CASSSQTSAYSYEQYF. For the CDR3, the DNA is TGTGCCAGCAGTTCTCAGACTAGCGCGTACTCCTACGAGCAGTACTTC.

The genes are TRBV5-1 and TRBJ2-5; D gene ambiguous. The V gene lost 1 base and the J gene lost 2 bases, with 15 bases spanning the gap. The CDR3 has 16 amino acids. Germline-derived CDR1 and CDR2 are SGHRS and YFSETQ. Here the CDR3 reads CASSLRVAEIQETQYF. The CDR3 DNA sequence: TGCGCCAGCAGCTTGCGTGTTGCGGAAATTCAAGAGACCCAGTACTTC.

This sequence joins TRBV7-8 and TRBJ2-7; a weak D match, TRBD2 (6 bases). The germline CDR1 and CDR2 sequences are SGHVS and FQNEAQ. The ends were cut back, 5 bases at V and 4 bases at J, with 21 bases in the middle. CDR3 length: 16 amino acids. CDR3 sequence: CASSRAPSGELYEQYF. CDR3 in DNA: TGTGCCAGCAGCCGCGCCCCATCGGGAGAACTGTACGAGCAGTACTTC.

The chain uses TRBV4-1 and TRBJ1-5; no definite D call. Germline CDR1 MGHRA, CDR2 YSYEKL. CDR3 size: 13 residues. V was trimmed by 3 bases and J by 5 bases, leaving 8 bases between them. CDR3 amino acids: CASSHISDQPQHF. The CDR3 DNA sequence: TGCGCCAGCAGCCACATAAGCGATCAGCCCCAGCATTTT.

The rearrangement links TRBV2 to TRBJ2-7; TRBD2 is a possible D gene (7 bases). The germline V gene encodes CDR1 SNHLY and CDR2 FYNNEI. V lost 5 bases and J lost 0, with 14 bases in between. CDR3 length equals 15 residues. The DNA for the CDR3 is TGTGCCAGCAGTACCGCGGGGGCTGGCTCCTACGAGCAGTACTTC. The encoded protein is CASSTAGAGSYEQYF.

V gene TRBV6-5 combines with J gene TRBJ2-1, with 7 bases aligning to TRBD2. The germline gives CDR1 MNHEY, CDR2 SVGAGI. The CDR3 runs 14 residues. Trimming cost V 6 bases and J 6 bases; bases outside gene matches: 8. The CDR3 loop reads CASSGRRESNEQFF. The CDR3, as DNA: TGTGCCAGCAGCGGGAGGCGGGAGTCCAATGAGCAGTTCTTC.

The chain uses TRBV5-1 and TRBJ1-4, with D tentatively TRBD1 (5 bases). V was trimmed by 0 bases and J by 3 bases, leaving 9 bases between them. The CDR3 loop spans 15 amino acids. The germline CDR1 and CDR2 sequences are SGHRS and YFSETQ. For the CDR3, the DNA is TGCGCCAGCAGCTTGGAAGGGGCGGCTAATGAAAAACTGTTTTTT. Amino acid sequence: CASSLEGAANEKLFF.

This CDR3 is CSASVSDYKRTQYF. CDR3 in DNA: TGCAGTGCTAGTGTATCGGACTACAAGAGAACCCAGTACTTC. The V gene is TRBV20-1, the J gene TRBJ2-5, with TRBD2 as a possible D gene (6 bases). V was shortened by 3 bases and J by 8 bases, with 19 bases between the two germline ends. Germline CDR1 reads DFQATT; CDR2 reads SNEGSKA (reference sequence). The CDR3 contains 14 residues.

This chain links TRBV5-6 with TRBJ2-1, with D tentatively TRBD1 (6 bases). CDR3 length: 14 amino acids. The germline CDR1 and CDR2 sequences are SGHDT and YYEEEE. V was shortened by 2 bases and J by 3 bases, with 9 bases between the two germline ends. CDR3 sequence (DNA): TGTGCCAGCAGCTTCGGGGACAACTACAATGAGCAGTTCTTC. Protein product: CASSFGDNYNEQFF.

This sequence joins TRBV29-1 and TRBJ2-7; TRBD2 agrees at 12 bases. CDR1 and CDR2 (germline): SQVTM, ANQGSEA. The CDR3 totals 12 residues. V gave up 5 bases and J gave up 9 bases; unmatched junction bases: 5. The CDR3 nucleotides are TGCAGCGTTAGGACTAGCGGGATCGTGCAGTACTTC. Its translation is CSVRTSGIVQYF.

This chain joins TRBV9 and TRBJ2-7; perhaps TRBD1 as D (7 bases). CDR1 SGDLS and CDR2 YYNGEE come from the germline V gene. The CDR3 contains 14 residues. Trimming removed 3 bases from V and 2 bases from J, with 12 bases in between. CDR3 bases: TGTGCCAGCAGCGGACTAGGGGGCCCCTACGAGCAGTACTTC. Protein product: CASSGLGGPYEQYF.

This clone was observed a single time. CDR3 bases: TGTGCCAGCAGTCCCGGCGGTACCGGGGAGCTGTTTTTT. Translating gives CASSPGGTGELFF. The chain uses TRBV12-3 or TRBV12-4 and TRBJ2-2; D is unclear. V was trimmed by 5 bases and J by 5 bases, leaving 9 bases between them. The length of the CDR3 is 13 residues.

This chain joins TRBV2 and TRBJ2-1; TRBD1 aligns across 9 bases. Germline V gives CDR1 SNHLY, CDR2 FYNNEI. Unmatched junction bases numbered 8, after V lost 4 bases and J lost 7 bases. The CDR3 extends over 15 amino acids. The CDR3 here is CASSGGTGSSNEQFF. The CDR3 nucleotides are TGTGCCAGCAGTGGCGGGACAGGGTCGTCGAATGAGCAGTTCTTC.

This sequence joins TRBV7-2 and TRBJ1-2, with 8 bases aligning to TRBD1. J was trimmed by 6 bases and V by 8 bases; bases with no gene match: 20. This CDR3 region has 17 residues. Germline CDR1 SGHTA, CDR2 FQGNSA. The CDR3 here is CASLNRPGGLGSHGYTF. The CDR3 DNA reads TGTGCCAGCTTAAACCGGCCAGGGGGCCTCGGTAGCCATGGCTACACCTTC.

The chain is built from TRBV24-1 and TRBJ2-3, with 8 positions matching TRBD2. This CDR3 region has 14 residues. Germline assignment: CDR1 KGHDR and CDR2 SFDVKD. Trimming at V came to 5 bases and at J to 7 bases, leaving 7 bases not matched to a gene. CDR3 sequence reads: CATSAREGLHTQYF. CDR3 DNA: TGTGCCACCAGTGCCCGGGAGGGCCTACATACGCAGTATTTT.

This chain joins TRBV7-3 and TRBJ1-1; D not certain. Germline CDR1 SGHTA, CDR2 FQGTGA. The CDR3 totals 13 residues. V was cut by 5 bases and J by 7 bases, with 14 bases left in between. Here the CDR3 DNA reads TGTGCCAGCAGCCGGAGCCCCGAAGATGAAGCTTTCTTT. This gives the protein CASSRSPEDEAFF.

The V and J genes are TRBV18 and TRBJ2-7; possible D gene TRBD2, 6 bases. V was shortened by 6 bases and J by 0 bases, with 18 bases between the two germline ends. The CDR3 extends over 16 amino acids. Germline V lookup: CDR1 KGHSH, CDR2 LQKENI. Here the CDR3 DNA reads TGTGCCAGCTCCCCGTCAACTAGCCGTAGCTCCTACGAGCAGTACTTC. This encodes CASSPSTSRSSYEQYF.

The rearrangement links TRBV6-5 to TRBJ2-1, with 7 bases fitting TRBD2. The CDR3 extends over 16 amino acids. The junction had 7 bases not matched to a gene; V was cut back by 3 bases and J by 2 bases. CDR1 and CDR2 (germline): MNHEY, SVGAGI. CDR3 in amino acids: CASSYSSGGPYNEQFF. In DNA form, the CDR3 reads TGTGCCAGCAGTTATTCTAGCGGAGGGCCCTACAATGAGCAGTTCTTC.

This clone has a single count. Written as DNA, the CDR3 is TGTGCCAGCAGCTCCGGTACAGGGCCTCGAGGGGAGACCCAGTACTTC. This sequence encodes CASSSGTGPRGETQYF. The chain carries TRBV7-2 and TRBJ2-5; perhaps TRBD1 as D (6 bases). This CDR3 region has 16 residues. Germline V gene data show CDR1 as SGHTA and CDR2 as FQGNSA. Trimming removed 4 bases from V and 5 bases from J, with 20 bases in between.

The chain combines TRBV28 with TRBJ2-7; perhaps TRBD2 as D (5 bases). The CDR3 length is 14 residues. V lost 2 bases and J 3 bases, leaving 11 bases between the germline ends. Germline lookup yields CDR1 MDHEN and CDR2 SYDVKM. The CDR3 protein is CASSLRGIGYEQYF. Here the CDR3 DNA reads TGTGCCAGCAGTTTAAGAGGGATCGGCTACGAGCAGTACTTC. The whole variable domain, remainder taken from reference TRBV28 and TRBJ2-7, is DVKVTQSSRYLVKRTGEKVFLECVQDMDHENMFWYRQDPGLGLRLIYFSYDVKMKEKGDIPEGYSVSREKKERFSLILESASTNQTSMYLCASSLRGIGYEQYFGPGTRLTVT.

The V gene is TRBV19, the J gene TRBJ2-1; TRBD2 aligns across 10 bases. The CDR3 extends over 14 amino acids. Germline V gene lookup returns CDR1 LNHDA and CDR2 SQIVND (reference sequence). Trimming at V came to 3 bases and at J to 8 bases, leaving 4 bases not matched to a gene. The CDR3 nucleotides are TGTGCCAGTAGTATTTATCTAGCGGGGGATGAGCAGTTCTTC. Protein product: CASSIYLAGDEQFF.

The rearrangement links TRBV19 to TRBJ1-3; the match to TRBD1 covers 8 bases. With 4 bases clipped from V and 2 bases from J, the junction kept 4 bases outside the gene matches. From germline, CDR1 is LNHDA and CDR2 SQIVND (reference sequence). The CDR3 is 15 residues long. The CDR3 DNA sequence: TGTGCCAGTAGTACGGGACAGGTGGCTGGAAACACCATATATTTT. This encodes CASSTGQVAGNTIYF.